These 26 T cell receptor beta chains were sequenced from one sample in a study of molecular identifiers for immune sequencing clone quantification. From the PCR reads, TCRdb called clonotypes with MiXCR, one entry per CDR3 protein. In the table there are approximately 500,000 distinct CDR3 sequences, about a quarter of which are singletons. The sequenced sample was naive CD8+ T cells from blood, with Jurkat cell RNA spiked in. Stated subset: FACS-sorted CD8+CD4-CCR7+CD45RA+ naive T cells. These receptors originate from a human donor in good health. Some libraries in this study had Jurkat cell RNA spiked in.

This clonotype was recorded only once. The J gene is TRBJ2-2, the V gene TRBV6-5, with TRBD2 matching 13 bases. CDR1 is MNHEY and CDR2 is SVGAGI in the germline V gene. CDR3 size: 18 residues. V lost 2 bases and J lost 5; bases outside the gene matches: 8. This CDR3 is CASSYGLAGALKTGELFF. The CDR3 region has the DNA TGTGCCAGCAGTTACGGACTAGCGGGGGCCCTTAAAACCGGGGAGCTGTTTTTT.

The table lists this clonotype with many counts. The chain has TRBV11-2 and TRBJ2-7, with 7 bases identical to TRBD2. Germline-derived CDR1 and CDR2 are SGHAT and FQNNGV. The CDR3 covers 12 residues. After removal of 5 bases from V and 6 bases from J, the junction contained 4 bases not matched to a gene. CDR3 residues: CASSLLATEQYF. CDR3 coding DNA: TGTGCCAGCAGCCTACTAGCGACCGAGCAGTACTTC.

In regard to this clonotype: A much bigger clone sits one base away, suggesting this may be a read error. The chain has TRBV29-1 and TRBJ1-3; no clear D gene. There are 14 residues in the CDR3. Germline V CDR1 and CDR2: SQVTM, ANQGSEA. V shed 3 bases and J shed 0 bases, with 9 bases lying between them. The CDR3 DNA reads TGCAGCGTTGACGATAGGGTCTCTGGAAACACCATATATTTT. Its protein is CSVDDRVSGNTIYF.

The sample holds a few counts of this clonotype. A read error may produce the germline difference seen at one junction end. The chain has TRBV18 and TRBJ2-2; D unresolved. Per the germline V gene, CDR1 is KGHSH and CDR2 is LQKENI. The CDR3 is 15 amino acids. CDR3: CASSPWTDNSGELFF. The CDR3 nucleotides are TGTGCCAGCTCACCCTGGACCGACAACAGCGGGGAGCTGTTTTTT.

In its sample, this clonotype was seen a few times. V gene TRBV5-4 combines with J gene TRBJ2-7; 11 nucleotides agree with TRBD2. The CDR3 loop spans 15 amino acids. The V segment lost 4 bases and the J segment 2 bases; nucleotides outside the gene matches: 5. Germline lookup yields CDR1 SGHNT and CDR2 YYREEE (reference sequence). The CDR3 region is CASSEGLAAAYEQYF. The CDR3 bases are TGTGCCAGCAGCGAGGGACTAGCGGCTGCCTACGAGCAGTACTTC.

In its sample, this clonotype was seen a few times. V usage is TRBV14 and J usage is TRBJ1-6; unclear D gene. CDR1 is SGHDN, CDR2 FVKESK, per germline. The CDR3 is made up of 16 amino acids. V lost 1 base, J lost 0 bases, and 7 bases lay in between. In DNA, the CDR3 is TGTGCCAGCAGCCAAGTTCGGGGCTCCTATAATTCACCCCTCCACTTT. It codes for CASSQVRGSYNSPLHF.

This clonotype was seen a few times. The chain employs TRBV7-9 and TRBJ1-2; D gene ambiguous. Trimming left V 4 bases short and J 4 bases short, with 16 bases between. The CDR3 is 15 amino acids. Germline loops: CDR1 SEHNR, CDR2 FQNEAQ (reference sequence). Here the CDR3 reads CASSSPKEASYGYTF. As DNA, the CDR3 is TGTGCCAGCAGCTCACCCAAGGAGGCATCCTATGGCTACACCTTC.

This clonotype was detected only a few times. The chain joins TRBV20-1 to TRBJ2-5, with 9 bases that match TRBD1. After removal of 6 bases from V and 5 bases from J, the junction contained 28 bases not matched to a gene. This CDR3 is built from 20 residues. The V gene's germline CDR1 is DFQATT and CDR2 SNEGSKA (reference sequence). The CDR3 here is CSAPDRGTHVVFVRQETQYF. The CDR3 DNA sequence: TGCAGTGCCCCGGACAGGGGCACACACGTAGTCTTCGTCAGGCAGGAGACCCAGTACTTC.

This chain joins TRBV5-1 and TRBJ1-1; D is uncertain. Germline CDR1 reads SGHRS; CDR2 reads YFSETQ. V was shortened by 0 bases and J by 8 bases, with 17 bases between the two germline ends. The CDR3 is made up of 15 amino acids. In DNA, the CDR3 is TGCGCCAGCAGCTTGGCCGGGAACTCATTAAAAGAAGCTTTCTTT. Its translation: CASSLAGNSLKEAFF.

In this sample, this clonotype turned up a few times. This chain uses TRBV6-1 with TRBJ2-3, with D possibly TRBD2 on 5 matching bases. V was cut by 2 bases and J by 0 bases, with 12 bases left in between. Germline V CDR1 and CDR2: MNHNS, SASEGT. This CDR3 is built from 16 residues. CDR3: CASSEWRSASTDTQYF. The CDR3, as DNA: TGTGCCAGCAGTGAATGGAGGTCAGCTAGCACAGATACGCAGTATTTT.

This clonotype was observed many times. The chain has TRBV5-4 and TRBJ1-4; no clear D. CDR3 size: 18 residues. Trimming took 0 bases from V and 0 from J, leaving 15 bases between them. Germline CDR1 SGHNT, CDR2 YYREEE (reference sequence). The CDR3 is CASSLAAAVPATNEKLFF. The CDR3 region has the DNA TGTGCCAGCAGCTTGGCGGCGGCAGTTCCGGCAACTAATGAAAAACTGTTTTTT.

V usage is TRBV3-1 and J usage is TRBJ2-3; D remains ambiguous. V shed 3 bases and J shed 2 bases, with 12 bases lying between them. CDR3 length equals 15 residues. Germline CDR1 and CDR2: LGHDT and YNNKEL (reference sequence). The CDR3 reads CASSQLHENTDTQYF. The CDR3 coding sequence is TGTGCCAGCAGCCAGCTCCATGAGAACACAGATACGCAGTATTTT.

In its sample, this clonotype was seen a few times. The CDR3 sequence: CASSYYLSGYNEQFF. The CDR3 DNA reads as TGTGCCAGCAGTTACTATTTGTCGGGATACAATGAGCAGTTCTTC. This chain links TRBV6-2 or TRBV6-3 with TRBJ2-1, with TRBD2 as a possible D gene (5 bases). The CDR3 loop spans 15 amino acids. CDR1 and CDR2 (germline): MNHEY, SVGEGT. V lost 1 base to trimming and J lost 4 bases, with 11 bases between them.

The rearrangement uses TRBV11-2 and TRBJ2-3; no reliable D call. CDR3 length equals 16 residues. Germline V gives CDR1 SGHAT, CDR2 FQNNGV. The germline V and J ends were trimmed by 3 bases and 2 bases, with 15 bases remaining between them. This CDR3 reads CASSFGPRKPTDTQYF. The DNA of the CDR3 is TGTGCCAGCAGCTTCGGACCCCGGAAACCCACAGATACGCAGTATTTT.

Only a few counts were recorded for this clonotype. The chain's CDR3 is CSASERVRDTQYF. The CDR3, as DNA: TGCAGTGCTTCGGAGCGAGTTAGAGATACGCAGTATTTT. This chain uses TRBV20-1 with TRBJ2-3, with D uncertain. The CDR3 contains 13 residues. Trimming removed 5 bases at V and 5 bases at J, with 14 bases between. Germline lookup yields CDR1 DFQATT and CDR2 SNEGSKA (reference sequence).

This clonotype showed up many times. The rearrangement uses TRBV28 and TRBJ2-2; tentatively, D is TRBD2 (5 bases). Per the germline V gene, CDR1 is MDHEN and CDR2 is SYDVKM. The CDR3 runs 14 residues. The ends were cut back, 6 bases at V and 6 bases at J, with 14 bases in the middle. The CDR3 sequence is CASRKYREAGELFF. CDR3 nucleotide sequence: TGTGCCAGCAGGAAATACCGGGAAGCCGGGGAGCTGTTTTTT.

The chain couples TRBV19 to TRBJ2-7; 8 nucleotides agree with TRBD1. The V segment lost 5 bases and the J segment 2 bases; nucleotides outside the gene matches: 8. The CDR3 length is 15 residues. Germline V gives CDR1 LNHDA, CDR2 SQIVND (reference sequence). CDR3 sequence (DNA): TGTGCCAGTAGTGCAGGGACAGGTCATACCTACGAGCAGTACTTC. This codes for CASSAGTGHTYEQYF. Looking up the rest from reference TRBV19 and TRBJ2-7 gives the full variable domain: DGGITQSPKYLFRKEGQNVTLSCEQNLNHDAMYWYRQDPGQGLRLIYYSQIVNDFQKGDIAEGYSVSREKKESFPLTVTSAQKNPTAFYLCASSAGTGHTYEQYFGPGTRLTVT.

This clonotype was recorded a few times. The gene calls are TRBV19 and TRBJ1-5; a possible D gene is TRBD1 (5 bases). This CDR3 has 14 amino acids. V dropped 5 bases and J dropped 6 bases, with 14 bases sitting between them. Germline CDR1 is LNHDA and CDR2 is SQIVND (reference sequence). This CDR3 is CASSSGGGTQPQHF. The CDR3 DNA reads TGTGCCAGTAGTTCGGGGGGGGGGACTCAGCCCCAGCATTTT.

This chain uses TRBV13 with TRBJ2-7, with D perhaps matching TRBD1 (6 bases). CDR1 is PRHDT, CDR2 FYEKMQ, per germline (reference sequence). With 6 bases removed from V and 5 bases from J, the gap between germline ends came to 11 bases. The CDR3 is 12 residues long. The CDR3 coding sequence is TGTGCCAGCAGATCAAACAGGGACGAGCAGTACTTC. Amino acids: CASRSNRDEQYF.

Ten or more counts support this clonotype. The DNA for the CDR3 is TGTGCCAGCAGCTTGCTGGCAGGGGACACCGGGGAGCTGTTTTTT. Amino acid sequence: CASSLLAGDTGELFF. This chain uses TRBV5-8 with TRBJ2-2, with D possibly matching TRBD1 (6 bases). Germline lookup yields CDR1 SGHTS and CDR2 YDEGEE. The CDR3 runs 15 residues. Trimming removed 1 base from V and 3 bases from J, with 10 bases in between.

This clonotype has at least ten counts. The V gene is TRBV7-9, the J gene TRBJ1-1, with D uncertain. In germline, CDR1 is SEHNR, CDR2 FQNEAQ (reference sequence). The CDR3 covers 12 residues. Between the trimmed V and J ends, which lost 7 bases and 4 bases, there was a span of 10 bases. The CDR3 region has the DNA TGTGCCAGCACGGGGTTTGGCACTGAAGCTTTCTTT. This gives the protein CASTGFGTEAFF.

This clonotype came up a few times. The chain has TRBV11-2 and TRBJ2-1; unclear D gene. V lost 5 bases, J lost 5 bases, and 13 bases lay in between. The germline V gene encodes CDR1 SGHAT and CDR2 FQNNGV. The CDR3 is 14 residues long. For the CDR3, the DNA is TGTGCCAGCAGCCCCGGACCCCCCAACAATGAGCAGTTCTTC. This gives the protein CASSPGPPNNEQFF.

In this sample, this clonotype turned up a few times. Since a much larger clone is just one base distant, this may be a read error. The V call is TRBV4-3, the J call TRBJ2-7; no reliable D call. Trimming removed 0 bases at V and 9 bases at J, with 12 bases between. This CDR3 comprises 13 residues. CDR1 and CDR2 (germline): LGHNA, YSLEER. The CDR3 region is CASSQDRSGGQYF. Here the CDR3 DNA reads TGCGCCAGCAGCCAAGATCGGTCGGGCGGGCAGTACTTC.

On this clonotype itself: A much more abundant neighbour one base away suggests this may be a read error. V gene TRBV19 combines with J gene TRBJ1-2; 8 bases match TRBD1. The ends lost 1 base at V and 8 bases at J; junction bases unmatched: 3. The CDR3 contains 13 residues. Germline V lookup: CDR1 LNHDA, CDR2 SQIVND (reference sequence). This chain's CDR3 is CASSIGQGCGYTF. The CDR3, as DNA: TGTGCCAGTAGTATAGGACAGGGGTGCGGCTACACCTTC.

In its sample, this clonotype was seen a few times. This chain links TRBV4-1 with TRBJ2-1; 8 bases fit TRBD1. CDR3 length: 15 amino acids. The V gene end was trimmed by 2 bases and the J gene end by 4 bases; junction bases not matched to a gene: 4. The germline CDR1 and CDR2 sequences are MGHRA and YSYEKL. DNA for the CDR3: TGCGCCAGCAGCCAACGACAGGGGACATACAATGAGCAGTTCTTC. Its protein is CASSQRQGTYNEQFF.

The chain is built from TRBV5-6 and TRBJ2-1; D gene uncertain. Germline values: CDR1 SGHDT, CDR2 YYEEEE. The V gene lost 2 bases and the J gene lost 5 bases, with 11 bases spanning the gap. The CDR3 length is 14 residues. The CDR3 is CASSFGRPHNEQFF. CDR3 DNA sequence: TGTGCCAGCAGCTTTGGACGGCCCCACAATGAGCAGTTCTTC.